These T cell receptor beta chains were read from a single sample in a study of T cell responses to AZD1222 COVID-19 vaccine. Sequencing was performed with immunoSEQ multiplex PCR; in TCRdb, only in-frame clones are kept and a portion is missing. The table records 90,000 to 120,000 clones, about 90% of them present only once. The starting material was peripheral blood, obtained on day 0 of AZD1222 vaccination. Receptors originate from an adult in good health. Each CDR3 is given with its conserved first and last residue.

V	J	CDR3
TRBV30	TRBJ1-1	CAWSKGRGNTEAFF
TRBV5-1	TRBJ2-7	CASSWDRGSGEQYF
TRBV3-1/TRBV3-2	TRBJ2-1	CASRRTSGGAFTSYNEQFF
TRBV7-9	TRBJ1-1	CASSLDINKAFF
TRBV30	TRBJ2-7	CAWRGSLSYEQYF
TRBV3-1/TRBV3-2	TRBJ1-4	CASSQEGQGAEKLFF
TRBV27	TRBJ1-5	CASSLAGYRNQPQHF
TRBV7-2	TRBJ1-3	CASSLAHGNTIYF
TRBV2	TRBJ2-7	CASSPDRGGWYEQYF
TRBV12-3/TRBV12-4	TRBJ1-5	CASSLRGNQPQHF
TRBV27	TRBJ2-3	CASSLTSGGADTQYF
TRBV11-2	TRBJ1-1	CASSPVAFGNTEAFF
TRBV6-5	TRBJ2-3	CASSETSGGTDTQYF
TRBV5-1	TRBJ2-5	CASSLDTGGGGAQYF
TRBV2	TRBJ1-5	CASSWDTQDQPQHF
TRBV3-1/TRBV3-2	TRBJ1-1	CATTAQGLGAFF
TRBV3-1/TRBV3-2	TRBJ2-5	CASSPEVLAGAGETQYF
TRBV2	TRBJ1-6	CASSRDNEYSPLHF
TRBV29-1	TRBJ1-1	CSVLKGTGITEAFF
TRBV7-9	TRBJ2-3	CASSSLSEQDTDTQYF
TRBV20-1	TRBJ1-2	CSASSTDYYTF
TRBV7-6	TRBJ2-1	CASSLVEGVYNEQFF
TRBV4-3	TRBJ1-5	CASSQDLGNQPQHF
TRBV13	TRBJ2-3	CASSLVTGADADTQYF
TRBV3-1/TRBV3-2	TRBJ2-7	CASSPLIGLAGGLPSASYEQYF
TRBV23-1	TRBJ2-6	CASSPTTTGNGANVLTF
TRBV30	TRBJ1-6	CAWTRGGFGNSPLHF
TRBV7-2	TRBJ2-1	CASSLVRGVEQFF
TRBV2	TRBJ1-2	CASSEGQNYGYTF
TRBV7-8	TRBJ1-4	CASSYDAGTDWANEKLFF
TRBV18	TRBJ1-4	CASSRDTRTNEKLFF
TRBV5-1	TRBJ2-5	CASSWGTSGDQETQYF
TRBV5-8	TRBJ2-2	CASSLRKGAVTGELFF
TRBV20-1	TRBJ1-4	CSLVRNEKLFF
TRBV6-6	TRBJ2-7	CASRMGQGVYEQYF
TRBV20-1	TRBJ1-5	CSASRGGDQPQHF
TRBV7-9	TRBJ1-3	CASSLSGQGPGNTIYF